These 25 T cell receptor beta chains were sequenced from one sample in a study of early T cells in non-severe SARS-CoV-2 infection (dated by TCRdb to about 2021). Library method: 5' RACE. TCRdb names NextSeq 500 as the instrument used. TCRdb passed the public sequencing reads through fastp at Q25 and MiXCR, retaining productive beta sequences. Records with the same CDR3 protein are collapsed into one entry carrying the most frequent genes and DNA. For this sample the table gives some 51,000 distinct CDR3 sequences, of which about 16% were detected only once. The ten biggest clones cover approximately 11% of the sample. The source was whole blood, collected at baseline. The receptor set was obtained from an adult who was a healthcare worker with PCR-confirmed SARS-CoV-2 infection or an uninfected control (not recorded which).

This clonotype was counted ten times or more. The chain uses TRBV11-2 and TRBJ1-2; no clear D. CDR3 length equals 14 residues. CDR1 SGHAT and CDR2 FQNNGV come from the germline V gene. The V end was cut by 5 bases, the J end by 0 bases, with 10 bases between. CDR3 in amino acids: CASSPLGTNYGYTF. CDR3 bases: TGTGCCAGCAGCCCCCTTGGCACTAACTATGGCTACACCTTC.

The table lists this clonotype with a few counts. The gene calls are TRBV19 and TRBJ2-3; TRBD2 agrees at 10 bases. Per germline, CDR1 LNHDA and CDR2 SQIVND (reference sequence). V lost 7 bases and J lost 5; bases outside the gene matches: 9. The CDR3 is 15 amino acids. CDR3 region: CASKVQLAGRDTQYF. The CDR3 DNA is TGTGCCAGTAAAGTCCAACTAGCGGGGAGAGATACGCAGTATTTT.

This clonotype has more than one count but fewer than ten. Here the CDR3 reads CASRDNSGRAGGQYF. The DNA for the CDR3 is TGTGCCAGCAGGGACAATAGCGGGAGGGCCGGTGGGCAGTACTTC. The rearrangement joins TRBV28 to TRBJ2-7, with 11 bases that match TRBD2. The CDR3 has 15 amino acids. V was clipped by 6 bases and J by 9 bases; unmatched bases: 13. Germline assignment: CDR1 MDHEN and CDR2 SYDVKM.

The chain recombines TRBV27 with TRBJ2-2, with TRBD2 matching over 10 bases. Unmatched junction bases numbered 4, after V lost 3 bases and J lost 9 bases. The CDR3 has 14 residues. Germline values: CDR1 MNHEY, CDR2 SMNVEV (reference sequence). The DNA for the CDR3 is TGTGCCAGCAGTTTTTTAGCGGGAGGTAGGGAGCTGTTTTTT. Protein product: CASSFLAGGRELFF.

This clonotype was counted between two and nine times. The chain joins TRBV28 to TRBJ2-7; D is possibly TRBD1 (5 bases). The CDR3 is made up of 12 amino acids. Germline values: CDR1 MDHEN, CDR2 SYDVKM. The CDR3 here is CASSESGQAALV. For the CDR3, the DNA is TGTGCCAGCAGCGAATCAGGGCAGGCTGCCCTCGTC.

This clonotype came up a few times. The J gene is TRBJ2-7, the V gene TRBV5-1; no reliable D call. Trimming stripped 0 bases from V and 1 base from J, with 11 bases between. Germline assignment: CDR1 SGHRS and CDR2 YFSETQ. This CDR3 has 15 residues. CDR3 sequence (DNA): TGCGCCAGCAGCTTGGAGTCAAATCCTTCCTACGAGCAGTACTTC. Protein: CASSLESNPSYEQYF.

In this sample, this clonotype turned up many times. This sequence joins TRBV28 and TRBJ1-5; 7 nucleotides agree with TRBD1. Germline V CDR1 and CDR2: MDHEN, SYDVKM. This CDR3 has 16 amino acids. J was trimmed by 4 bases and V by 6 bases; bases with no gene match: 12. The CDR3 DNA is TGTGCCAGCAGCAACGGCCAGGGGGGCTCTAATCAGCCCCAGCATTTT. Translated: CASSNGQGGSNQPQHF. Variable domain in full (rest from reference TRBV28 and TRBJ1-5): DVKVTQSSRYLVKRTGEKVFLECVQDMDHENMFWYRQDPGLGLRLIYFSYDVKMKEKGDIPEGYSVSREKKERFSLILESASTNQTSMYLCASSNGQGGSNQPQHFGDGTRLSIL.

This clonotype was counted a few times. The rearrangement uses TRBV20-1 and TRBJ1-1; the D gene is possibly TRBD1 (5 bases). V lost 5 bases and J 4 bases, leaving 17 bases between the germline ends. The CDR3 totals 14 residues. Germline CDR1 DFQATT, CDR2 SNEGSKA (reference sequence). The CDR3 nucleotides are TGCAGTGCTCCCCACCTAGTGGGGGGCACTGAAGCTTTCTTT. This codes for CSAPHLVGGTEAFF.

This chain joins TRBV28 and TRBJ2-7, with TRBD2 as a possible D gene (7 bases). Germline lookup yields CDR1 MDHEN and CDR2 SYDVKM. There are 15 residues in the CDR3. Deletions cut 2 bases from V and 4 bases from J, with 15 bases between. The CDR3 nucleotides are TGTGCCAGCAGTTTAGGGGGGGGCATGCCGTACGAGCAGTACTTC. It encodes CASSLGGGMPYEQYF.

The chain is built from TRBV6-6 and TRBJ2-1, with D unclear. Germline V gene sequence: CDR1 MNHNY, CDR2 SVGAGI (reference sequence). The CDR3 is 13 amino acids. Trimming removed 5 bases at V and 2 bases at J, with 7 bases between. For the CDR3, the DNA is TGTGCCAGCAGTCCCATGGCCTACAATGAGCAGTTCTTC. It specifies CASSPMAYNEQFF.

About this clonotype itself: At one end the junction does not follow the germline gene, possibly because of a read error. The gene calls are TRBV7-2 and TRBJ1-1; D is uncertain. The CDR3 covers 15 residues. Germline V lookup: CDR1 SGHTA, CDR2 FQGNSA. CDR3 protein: CANSSTVSPRGEAFF. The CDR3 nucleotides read TGTGCCAACAGCTCTACTGTGAGCCCCCGAGGGGAAGCTTTCTTT.

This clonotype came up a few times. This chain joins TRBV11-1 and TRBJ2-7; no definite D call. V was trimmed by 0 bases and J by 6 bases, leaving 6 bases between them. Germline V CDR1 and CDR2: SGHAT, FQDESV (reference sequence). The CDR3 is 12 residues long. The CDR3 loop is CASSLAVGEQYF. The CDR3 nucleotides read TGTGCCAGCAGCTTAGCGGTCGGCGAGCAGTACTTC.

Here the CDR3 DNA reads TGCAGTGCTAGAGATCTGGCGGATACGCAGTATTTT. Its translation is CSARDLADTQYF. The chain carries TRBV20-1 and TRBJ2-3; no firm D call. The CDR3 runs 12 residues. Germline V gene lookup returns CDR1 DFQATT and CDR2 SNEGSKA (reference sequence). V lost 0 bases, J lost 6 bases, and 7 bases lay in between.

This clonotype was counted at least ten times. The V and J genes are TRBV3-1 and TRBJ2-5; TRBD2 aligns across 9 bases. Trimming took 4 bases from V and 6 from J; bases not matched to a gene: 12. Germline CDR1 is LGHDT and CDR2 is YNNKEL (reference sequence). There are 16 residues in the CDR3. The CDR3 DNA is TGTGCCAGCAGCCGGAATCTAGCGGGAACGGGGCAGACCCAGTACTTC. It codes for CASSRNLAGTGQTQYF.

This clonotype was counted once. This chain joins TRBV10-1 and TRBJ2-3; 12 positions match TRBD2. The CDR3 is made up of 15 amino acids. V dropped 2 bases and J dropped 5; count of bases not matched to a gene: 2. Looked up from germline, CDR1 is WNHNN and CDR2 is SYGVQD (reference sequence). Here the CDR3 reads CASSETSGRLDTQYF. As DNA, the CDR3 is TGCGCCAGCAGTGAGACTAGCGGGAGGCTAGATACGCAGTATTTT.

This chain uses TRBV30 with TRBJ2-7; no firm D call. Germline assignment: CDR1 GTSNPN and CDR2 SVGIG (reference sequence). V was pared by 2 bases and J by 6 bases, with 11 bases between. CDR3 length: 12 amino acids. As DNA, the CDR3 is TGTGCCTGGAGTAGAACGGTCAGCGAGCAGTACTTC. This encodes CAWSRTVSEQYF.

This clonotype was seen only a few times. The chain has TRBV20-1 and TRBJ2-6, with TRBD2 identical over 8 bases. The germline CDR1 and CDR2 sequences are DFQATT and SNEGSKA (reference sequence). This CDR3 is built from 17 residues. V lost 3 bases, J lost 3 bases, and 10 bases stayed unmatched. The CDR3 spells CSASSGATTGGANVLTF. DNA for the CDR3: TGCAGTGCTAGTAGCGGGGCGACTACGGGTGGGGCCAACGTCCTGACTTTC.

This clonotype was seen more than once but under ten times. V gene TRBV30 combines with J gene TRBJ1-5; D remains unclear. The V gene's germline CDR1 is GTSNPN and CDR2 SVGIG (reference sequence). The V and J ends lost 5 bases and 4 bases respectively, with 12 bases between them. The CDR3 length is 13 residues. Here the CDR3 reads CAWSIGVNQPQHF. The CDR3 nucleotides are TGTGCCTGGTCTATCGGGGTTAATCAGCCCCAGCATTTT. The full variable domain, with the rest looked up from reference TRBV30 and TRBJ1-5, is SQTIHQWPATLVQPVGSPLSLECTVEGTSNPNLYWYRQAAGRGLQLLFYSVGIGQISSEVPQNLSASRPQDRQFILSSKKLLLSDSGFYLCAWSIGVNQPQHFGDGTRLSIL.

CDR3: CASSEWGYNEQFF. In DNA form, the CDR3 reads TGTGCCAGCAGTGAATGGGGTTACAATGAGCAGTTCTTC. This chain uses TRBV2 with TRBJ2-1; no firm D call. The CDR3 extends over 13 amino acids. Trimming cost V 2 bases and J 4 bases, with 6 bases left between them. Germline CDR1 and CDR2: SNHLY and FYNNEI.

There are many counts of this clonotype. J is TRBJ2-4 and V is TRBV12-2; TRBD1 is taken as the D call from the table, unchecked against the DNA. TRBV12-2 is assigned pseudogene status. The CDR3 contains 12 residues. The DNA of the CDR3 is TGTGCAAGTCGCTTAGGACAGGGGGTTTTGTACTTC. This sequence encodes CASRLGQGVLYF.

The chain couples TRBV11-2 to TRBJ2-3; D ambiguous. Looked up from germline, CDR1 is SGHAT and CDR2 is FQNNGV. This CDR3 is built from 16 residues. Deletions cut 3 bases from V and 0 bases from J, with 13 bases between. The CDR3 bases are TGTGCCAGCAGCTTTACGGTTCTTGCTAGCACAGATACGCAGTATTTT. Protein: CASSFTVLASTDTQYF. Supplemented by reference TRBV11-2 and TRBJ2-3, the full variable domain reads EAGVAQSPRYKIIEKRQSVAFWCNPISGHATLYWYQQILGQGPKLLIQFQNNGVVDDSQLPKDRFSAERLKGVDSTLKIQPAKLEDSAVYLCASSFTVLASTDTQYFGPGTRLTVL.

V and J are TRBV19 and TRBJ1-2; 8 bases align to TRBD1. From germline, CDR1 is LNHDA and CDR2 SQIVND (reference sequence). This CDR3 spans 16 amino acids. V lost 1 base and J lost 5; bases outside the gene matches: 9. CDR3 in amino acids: CASSIALGTGSYGYTF. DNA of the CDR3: TGTGCCAGTAGTATAGCCCTCGGGACAGGATCATATGGCTACACCTTC.

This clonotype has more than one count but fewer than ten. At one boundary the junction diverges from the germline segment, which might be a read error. The CDR3 loop is CATENPGELFF. The CDR3, as DNA: TGTGCCACCGAGAACCCCGGGGAGCTGTTTTTT. V and J are TRBV10-3 and TRBJ2-2; D is unclear. Per germline, CDR1 ENHRY and CDR2 SYGVKD. This CDR3 has 11 amino acids.

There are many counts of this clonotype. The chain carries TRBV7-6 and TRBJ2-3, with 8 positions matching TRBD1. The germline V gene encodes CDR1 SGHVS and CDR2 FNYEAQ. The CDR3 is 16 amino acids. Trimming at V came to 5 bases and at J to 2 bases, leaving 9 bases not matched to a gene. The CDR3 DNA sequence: TGTGCCAGCAGCCGTCGCGGACAGGGCCTCACAGATACGCAGTATTTT. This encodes CASSRRGQGLTDTQYF.

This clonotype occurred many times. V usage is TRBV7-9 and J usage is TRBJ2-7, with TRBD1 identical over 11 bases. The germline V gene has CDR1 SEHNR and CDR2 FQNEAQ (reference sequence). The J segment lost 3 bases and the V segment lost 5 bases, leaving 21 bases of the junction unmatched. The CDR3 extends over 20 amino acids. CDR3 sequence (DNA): TGTGCCAGCAGCCATCCCCCTTCGGACAGGGGGCTTCAGAGCCTCTACGAGCAGTACTTC. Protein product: CASSHPPSDRGLQSLYEQYF.